Reported below is one T cell receptor (beta chain). This clone is a singleton in its sample. The antigen it binds to is not known. Base qualities are not at hand, and no much larger clone is one base apart. This sample was included in a study of a mutant IDH1 vaccine in newly diagnosed glioma (dated by TCRdb to the early 2020s). As for the study more broadly: Vaccination was initiated 4-6 weeks after radiotherapy alone, or concurrently with temozolomide cycles in the chemotherapy-containing groups. Peripheral blood was collected at six visits: V03 (baseline), V05, V07, V10, V12 and V13. Prior to enrollment, patients had been given standard therapy consisting of radiotherapy alone, temozolomide alone, or radiochemotherapy with temozolomide, with the combination given to most patients. Of the approximately 30 treated patients, 62.5% were male and approximately 40% were female, and a mean age of around 40 years was recorded. The week-35 safety follow-up was designated visit V12, and the week-47 end of study was designated visit V13. Longitudinal TCRB deep sequencing was performed for 20 to 25 treated patients wherever samples were available for exploratory analyses.

The study at large found these results: Pseudoprogression seemed to be unrelated to changes in the top peripheral T cell clonotypes found by TCRB sequencing. The authors noted that analyses of patient blood samples could not be reproduced because of sample limitations. Across multiple MHC alleles, vaccine-induced immune responses were seen in approximately 93% of patients. PBMC samples for TCRB deep sequencing were selected based on availability.

The receptor library was made with the immunoSEQ multiplex PCR assay. Rearranged TCR beta chain sequences were amplified using the hsTCRB Kit according to the manufacturer's protocol. Sequencing of TCRB libraries was carried out on an Illumina MiSeq. The paper's processing steps were these. The kit vendor's proprietary platform handled demultiplexing, trimming and gene mapping. TCRdb took over this immuneACCESS table, retaining in-frame rearrangements with V and J assigned. Such tables are incomplete; in checked studies, under half of the missing clones stem from an unresolved V gene, and the remainder is unexplained. That table is the source of V, J and clone size, and D and trimming were worked out from the DNA. The sample table holds roughly 56,000 clones, of which less than 80% were seen once. 5.3% of the sample is in the top ten clones. The germline V gene encodes CDR1 MNHNS and CDR2 SASEGT. Germline trimming amounts to 6 bases on V and 4 bases on J, with 7 as the count of junction bases outside the gene matches. The CDR3 spans 15 residues, from the cysteine through the phenylalanine. Only the CDR3 DNA is retained, 45 bases long and in frame from the first base.

The sample's time point label is to be understood as: week 47, end of study. A 20-mer mutant IDH1 peptide at 300 micrograms in Montanide made up each vaccine dose, which was injected subcutaneously together with topical imiquimod. Patients received eight vaccinations in weeks 1, 3, 5, 7, 11, 15, 19 and 23, corresponding to visits V03 through V10. Donors had newly diagnosed WHO grade 3 or 4 IDH1-mutant astrocytomas with loss of nuclear ATRX. The samples were drawn from NOA16, a multicentre, single-arm, open-label phase I trial in Germany that tested a mutant IDH1 peptide vaccine in humans for the first time. Genomic DNA for TCRB sequencing was extracted from EDTA blood using the DNeasy Blood and Tissue Kit.

The receptor comes from a man aged 45-60 years with glioma. The chain was built from TRBV6-1 and TRBJ1-1, with 11 bases matching TRBD1. The sample was PBMCs, taken from a glioma patient whose treatment included an IDH1 peptide vaccine. The DNA sequence follows: TGTGCCAGCAGCGTACCGGGACAGGGGGGCACTGAAGCTTTCTTT. This translates into CASSVPGQGGTEAFF.